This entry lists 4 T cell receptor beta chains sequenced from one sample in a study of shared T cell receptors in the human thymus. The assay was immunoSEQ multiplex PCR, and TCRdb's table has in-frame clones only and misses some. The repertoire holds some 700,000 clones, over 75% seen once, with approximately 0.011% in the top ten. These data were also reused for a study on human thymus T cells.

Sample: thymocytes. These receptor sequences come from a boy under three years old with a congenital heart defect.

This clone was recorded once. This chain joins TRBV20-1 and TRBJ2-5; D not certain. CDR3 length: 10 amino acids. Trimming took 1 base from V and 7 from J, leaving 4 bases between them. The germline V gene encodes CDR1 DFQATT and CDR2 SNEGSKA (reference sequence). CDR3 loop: CSARVGTQYF. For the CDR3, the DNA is TGCAGTGCTAGAGTCGGGACCCAGTACTTC.

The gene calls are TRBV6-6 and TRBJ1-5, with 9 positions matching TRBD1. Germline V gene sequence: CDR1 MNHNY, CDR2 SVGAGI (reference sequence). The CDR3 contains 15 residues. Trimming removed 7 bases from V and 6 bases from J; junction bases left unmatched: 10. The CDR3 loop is CASTPPGQGSQPQHF. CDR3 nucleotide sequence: TGTGCCAGCACCCCCCCGGGACAGGGTTCTCAGCCCCAGCATTTT.

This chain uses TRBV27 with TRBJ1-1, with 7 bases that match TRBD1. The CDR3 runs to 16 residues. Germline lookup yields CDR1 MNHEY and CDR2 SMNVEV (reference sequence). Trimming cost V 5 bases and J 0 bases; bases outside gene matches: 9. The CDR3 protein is CASSPHRQGLNTEAFF. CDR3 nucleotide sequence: TGTGCCAGCAGTCCCCACCGACAGGGTTTGAACACTGAAGCTTTCTTT.

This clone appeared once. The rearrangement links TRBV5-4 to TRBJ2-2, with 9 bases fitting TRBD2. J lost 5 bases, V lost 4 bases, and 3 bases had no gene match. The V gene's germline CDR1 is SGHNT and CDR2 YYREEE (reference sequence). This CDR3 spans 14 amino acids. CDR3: CASSGTSRTGELFF. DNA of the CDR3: TGTGCCAGCAGCGGGACTAGCCGGACCGGGGAGCTGTTTTTT.